This TCR beta chain was retrieved from a study of blood T cells in healthy people across ages. The wider study: Template switching retrieved approximately one barcoded beta molecule for each two T cells.

This CDR3 region has 18 residues. The V gene's germline CDR1 is SGHRS and CDR2 YFSETQ. It was with a sample-barcoded 5' primer and a J-beta primer mix that a second PCR of roughly 6 to 12 cycles was run. One entry per CDR3 protein results from TCRdb running MiXCR on the 5' RACE reads. Among about 630,000 distinct CDR3 sequences, under 25% were seen once, and the ten largest hold 3.5% to 4%. This clonotype was obtained from a man in his 70s in good health. What was sequenced was blood. The chain joins TRBV5-1 to TRBJ2-5; 9 bases line up with TRBD1. Gene TRBJ2-7 matches the end of the DNA better, so the J call may be wrong. The CDR3 region is CASSLGSLGQGMSYEQYF. The CDR3 DNA is TGCGCCAGCAGCTTGGGGAGCCTGGGACAGGGAATGTCCTACGAGCAGTACTTC.